This T cell receptor (beta chain) is drawn from a study of shared clonotypes between healthy human individuals. As for the study in general: The composition of the donors was two women and three men aged 18 to 49.

Looked up from germline, CDR1 is KGHSH and CDR2 is LQKENI. The CDR3 sequence is 16 residues long. Trimming took 3 bases from V and 0 from J; bases not matched to a gene: 6. The repertoire was sequenced with immunoSEQ multiplex PCR; TCRdb's copy has only in-frame clones and lacks some. This sample yields over a million clones, of which around 95% are seen a single time; about 1% belongs to the top ten. Sequenced material: naive CD4+ T cells sorted from blood. Subset specified: CD45RA+ positively selected. The rearrangement joins TRBV18 to TRBJ1-1; TRBD1 matches 8 bases. The TCR was taken from a man aged 25-45 years in good health. CDR3 nucleotides: TGTGCCAGCTCACCGCTCAAACAGGGGGTGAACACTGAAGCTTTCTTT. This codes for CASSPLKQGVNTEAFF.